This paragraph reports one TCR beta chain. Its antigen is not known. TCRdb fed the RACE reads into MiXCR, producing one record per CDR3 protein. Of roughly 80,000 distinct CDR3 sequences detected, around 9.4% appear once; the ten largest clones hold around 1.7%. The data were taken from a study of human T cells and chemical hapten exposure. Study-level results: Sensitization with DPC brought no change to TCRs above 1 in 1000 in frequency.

Time point reported: healthy volunteer bleed at 6 weeks. Blood, whole and unfractionated, served as the source for total RNA extraction. CDR1 is KGHSH and CDR2 is LQKENI in the germline V gene. This CDR3 is built from 15 residues. V shed 3 bases and J shed 3 bases, with 14 bases lying between them. Sequencing was performed on whole blood. The chain joins TRBV18 to TRBJ1-1; D gene uncertain. The receptor was derived from a female donor in good health. Some clones in this sample may be carry-over from other donors' samples. CDR3 protein: CASSPGPYTDTEAFF. The DNA of the CDR3 is TGTGCCAGCTCACCGGGCCCTTACACGGACACTGAAGCTTTCTTT.